The 32 T cell receptor beta chains below were found in one sample sequenced in a study of vaccination effects on CD4 cells after COVID-19. These receptors have no identified antigens. Expansion with viral peptide pools was applied to antigen-specific CD4+ T cells by the ViraFEST assay prior to sequencing. Between days 9 and 10 of culture, CD4+ T cells were separated out. Prior SARS-CoV-2 infection was absent in the vaccine recipients, as shown by negative nucleocapsid antibodies. Profiled with immunoSEQ multiplex PCR; TCRdb holds only in-frame clones, not every one. The sample records 65,000 to 90,000 clones, under 80% being singletons. The sample here was CD4+ T cells from PBMCs cultured with SARS-CoV-2 spike peptides, taken before COVID-19 vaccination. These TCRs come from a human donor who received a COVID-19 vaccine.

The rearrangement joins TRBV28 to TRBJ2-5; 7 nucleotides agree with TRBD1. Germline assignment: CDR1 MDHEN and CDR2 SYDVKM. This CDR3 spans 15 amino acids. Trimming removed 5 bases from V and 5 bases from J; junction bases left unmatched: 11. The CDR3 DNA is TGTGCCAGCAGTCCGGGGACAGTCCCAGGGGAGACCCAGTACTTC. Protein product: CASSPGTVPGETQYF.

This sequence joins TRBV18 and TRBJ2-5; D gene uncertain. This CDR3 has 13 amino acids. Trimming shortened V by 2 bases and J by 2 bases, and 6 bases separated the two germline ends. Germline V gene sequence: CDR1 KGHSH, CDR2 LQKENI. CDR3 amino acids: CASSPTGQETQYF. In DNA, the CDR3 is TGTGCCAGCTCACCAACCGGGCAAGAGACCCAGTACTTC.

The chain joins TRBV16 to TRBJ1-1; D possibly corresponds to TRBD1 (5 bases). Trimming removed 4 bases from V and 2 bases from J, with 17 bases in between. CDR3 length equals 16 residues. Germline-derived CDR1 and CDR2 are KGHSY and FQNENV. The CDR3 nucleotides are TGTGCCAGCAGCCTTCCGAGCCAGGGCACCAACACTGAAGCTTTCTTT. This gives the protein CASSLPSQGTNTEAFF. Full variable domain (remainder filled in from reference TRBV16 and TRBJ1-1): GEEVAQTPKHLVRGEGQKAKLYCAPIKGHSYVFWYQQVLKNEFKFLISFQNENVFDETGMPKERFSAKCLPNSPCSLEIQATKLEDSAVYFCASSLPSQGTNTEAFFGQGTRLTVV.

The chain combines TRBV7-2 with TRBJ1-5; TRBD1 matches 7 bases. The germline V gene encodes CDR1 SGHTA and CDR2 FQGNSA. The length of the CDR3 is 16 residues. Germline trimming cut 1 base from V and 6 bases from J; bases unmatched to any gene: 9. DNA of the CDR3: TGTGCCAGCAGCTTAGTGGTGGTGCAGGGGGGTCAGCCCCAGCATTTT. It codes for CASSLVVVQGGQPQHF.

The chain is built from TRBV4-3 and TRBJ1-4; TRBD1 might be the D (6 bases). The ends were cut back, 4 bases at V and 5 bases at J, with 14 bases in the middle. CDR3 size: 15 residues. CDR1 LGHNA and CDR2 YSLEER come from the germline V gene. CDR3 in amino acids: CASSLRTAQNEKLFF. The CDR3 coding sequence is TGCGCCAGCAGCCTTAGGACAGCCCAAAATGAAAAACTGTTTTTT.

The chain recombines TRBV6-5 with TRBJ2-5; TRBD1 matches 10 bases. CDR1 is MNHEY and CDR2 is SVGAGI in the germline V gene. The CDR3 extends over 15 amino acids. V shed 6 bases, J shed 3 bases, and the junction held 7 bases outside the gene matches. CDR3 coding DNA: TGTGCCAGCAGCCGCACCGGGACAGGGGAAGAGACCCAGTACTTC. It encodes CASSRTGTGEETQYF.

V is TRBV28 and J is TRBJ1-5; TRBD1 matches 7 bases. The V segment lost 6 bases and the J segment 9 bases; nucleotides outside the gene matches: 8. This CDR3 spans 13 amino acids. CDR1 and CDR2 (germline): MDHEN, SYDVKM. The CDR3 coding sequence is TGTGCCAGCAGACGACAGACAGGGACGCCCCAGCATTTT. Protein product: CASRRQTGTPQHF.

The V and J genes are TRBV7-2 and TRBJ1-4; tentatively, D is TRBD1 (6 bases). From germline, CDR1 is SGHTA and CDR2 FQGNSA. The V end was cut by 3 bases, the J end by 8 bases, with 16 bases between. CDR3 size: 15 residues. The CDR3 DNA sequence: TGTGCCAGCAGCTTTCAGGGGTCCACTGTGGAAAAACTGTTTTTT. Translation: CASSFQGSTVEKLFF.

This rearrangement joins TRBV7-9 to TRBJ2-4; no definite D call. Germline CDR1 and CDR2: SEHNR and FQNEAQ (reference sequence). The V gene lost 2 bases and the J gene lost 0 bases, with 8 bases spanning the gap. This CDR3 region has 15 residues. The CDR3 bases are TGTGCCAGCAGCTTAAGCAGTATAGCCAAAAACATTCAGTACTTC. As protein: CASSLSSIAKNIQYF.

As to this clone: The sample holds other DNA sequences that translate to the same CDR3. V is TRBV2 and J is TRBJ2-1; D unresolved. Deletions cut 8 bases from V and 3 bases from J, with 5 bases between. This CDR3 region has 11 residues. Germline values: CDR1 SNHLY, CDR2 FYNNEI. The CDR3 here is CASGYYNEQFF. Here the CDR3 DNA reads TGTGCCAGCGGCTACTACAATGAGCAGTTCTTC. The entire variable domain, with the rest obtained from reference TRBV2 and TRBJ2-1, is as follows: EPEVTQTPSHQVTQMGQEVILRCVPISNHLYFYWYRQILGQKVEFLVSFYNNEISEKSEIFDDQFSVERPDGSNFTLKIRSTKLEDSAMYFCASGYYNEQFFGPGTRLTVL.

This clone has only one observation. The V gene is TRBV7-2, the J gene TRBJ1-5; TRBD1 matches at 7 bases. Germline V gene data show CDR1 as SGHTA and CDR2 as FQGNSA. This CDR3 contains 14 residues. V gave up 6 bases and J gave up 6 bases; unmatched junction bases: 8. The CDR3 sequence: CASRPTGFGQPQHF. The CDR3, as DNA: TGTGCCAGCAGACCGACAGGGTTCGGTCAGCCCCAGCATTTT.

The chain combines TRBV15 with TRBJ1-2; D is possibly TRBD1 (5 bases). Trimming shortened V by 3 bases and J by 14 bases, and 13 bases separated the two germline ends. The CDR3 is 11 residues long. In germline, CDR1 is LNHNV, CDR2 YYDKDF (reference sequence). CDR3 loop: CATSRGTGQTF. The CDR3 region has the DNA TGTGCCACCAGCAGGGGGACCGGCCAAACCTTC.

This chain links TRBV7-2 with TRBJ2-4; 7 bases are a match to TRBD1. The germline gives CDR1 SGHTA, CDR2 FQGNSA. The CDR3 spans 15 residues. Trimming cost V 5 bases and J 3 bases; bases outside gene matches: 7. DNA for the CDR3: TGTGCCAGCAGCCCCAAAGACAGGGTCAAAAACATTCAGTACTTC. As protein: CASSPKDRVKNIQYF.

V and J are TRBV5-8 and TRBJ2-3, with TRBD2 matching 7 bases. CDR1 SGHTS and CDR2 YDEGEE come from the germline V gene. The CDR3 runs 20 residues. V lost 7 bases to trimming and J lost 0 bases; unmatched junction nucleotides: 23. CDR3 DNA: TGTGCCAGCCCCTCCTCCTTACTAGCGAGTACTCGAACTAGCACAGATACGCAGTATTTT. It specifies CASPSSLLASTRTSTDTQYF.

The rearrangement joins TRBV19 to TRBJ2-1; either TRBD1 or TRBD2 may supply D (6 bases each). Trimming removed 0 bases at V and 4 bases at J, with 19 bases between. The CDR3 is 18 amino acids. Per the germline V gene, CDR1 is LNHDA and CDR2 is SQIVND (reference sequence). The CDR3 DNA is TGTGCCAGTAGTATAGACCCTCCTGGGGGGCGGGGTTACAATGAGCAGTTCTTC. It codes for CASSIDPPGGRGYNEQFF.

The V call is TRBV9, the J call TRBJ1-1; possible D gene TRBD1, 5 bases. Per the germline V gene, CDR1 is SGDLS and CDR2 is YYNGEE. This CDR3 is 12 amino acids long. The V gene lost 3 bases and the J gene lost 10 bases, with 13 bases spanning the gap. The DNA of the CDR3 is TGTGCCAGCAGCGCCCACGGGGGTGTAGCTTTCTTT. Its protein is CASSAHGGVAFF.

This clone was seen at least ten times. The chain carries TRBV6-5 and TRBJ1-5, with a weak D call TRBD1 (5 bases). The CDR3 loop spans 15 amino acids. CDR1 and CDR2 from the germline V gene are MNHEY and SVGAGI. The V and J ends lost 8 bases and 5 bases respectively, with 19 bases between them. CDR3 residues: CASHAYVTGDQPQHF. DNA of the CDR3: TGTGCCAGCCATGCCTACGTTACAGGCGATCAGCCCCAGCATTTT.

This clone was detected a few times. The rearrangement joins TRBV4-1 to TRBJ1-6; 10 bases agree with TRBD1. There are 16 residues in the CDR3. Germline CDR1 reads MGHRA; CDR2 reads YSYEKL. Trimming at V came to 1 base and at J to 7 bases, leaving 4 bases not matched to a gene. The CDR3 protein is CASSQAPGQGNSPLHF. As DNA, the CDR3 is TGCGCCAGCAGCCAAGCTCCGGGACAGGGGAATTCACCCCTCCACTTT.

The chain is built from TRBV9 and TRBJ1-6; no clear D. CDR3 length equals 16 residues. V lost 3 bases, J lost 5 bases, and 15 bases lay in between. Germline-derived CDR1 and CDR2 are SGDLS and YYNGEE. This chain's CDR3 is CASSEGPHLNNSPLHF. The CDR3 DNA sequence: TGTGCCAGCAGCGAGGGCCCCCATCTGAATAATTCACCCCTCCACTTT.

The J gene is TRBJ1-2, the V gene TRBV6-6; 9 positions agree with TRBD1. Germline V gene data show CDR1 as MNHNY and CDR2 as SVGAGI (reference sequence). The CDR3 runs to 16 residues. Trimming cost V 4 bases and J 4 bases; bases outside gene matches: 10. The CDR3 bases are TGTGCCAGCAGTTTTATTTCGCCGACAGGGGGCTATGGCTACACCTTC. Amino acids: CASSFISPTGGYGYTF.

This clone was recorded a few times. The DNA of the CDR3 is TGTGCCAGCAGCCTTGGAAATCAGCCCCAGCATTTT. It specifies CASSLGNQPQHF. The V and J genes are TRBV3-1 (or the pseudogene TRBV3-2) and TRBJ1-5; D gene uncertain. Trimming stripped 4 bases from V and 4 bases from J, with 5 bases between. This CDR3 has 12 residues. Per the germline V gene, CDR1 is LGHDT and CDR2 is YNNKEL (reference sequence).

V and J are TRBV27 and TRBJ1-2, with 7 bases fitting TRBD1. After removal of 8 bases from V and 5 bases from J, the junction contained 8 bases not matched to a gene. CDR3 size: 13 residues. Germline assignment: CDR1 MNHEY and CDR2 SMNVEV (reference sequence). In DNA form, the CDR3 reads TGTGCCAGCTCAGCCCGGGACAGTTATGGCTACACCTTC. Translated, it gives CASSARDSYGYTF.

This chain uses TRBV6-4 with TRBJ1-2; D not resolved. This CDR3 contains 16 residues. Germline CDR1 MRHNA, CDR2 SNTAGT. V gave up 6 bases and J gave up 3 bases, with 20 bases separating them. The CDR3 coding sequence is TGTGCCAGCAGAACTCCGGACGATAGAGACCACTATGGCTACACCTTC. Translated, it gives CASRTPDDRDHYGYTF.

This clone was counted between two and nine times. V usage is TRBV11-2 and J usage is TRBJ1-5; 7 nucleotides match TRBD1. Germline V gives CDR1 SGHAT, CDR2 FQNNGV. The CDR3 is made up of 14 amino acids. The trim removed 5 bases at V and 7 bases at J, leaving 8 bases unmatched. CDR3: CASSRQGSDQPQHF. CDR3 in DNA: TGTGCCAGCAGCCGACAGGGATCGGACCAGCCCCAGCATTTT.

Regarding this clone: Other DNA sequences of this sample code for an identical CDR3. The chain couples TRBV12-3 or TRBV12-4 to TRBJ1-3, with no clear D. The CDR3 has 12 residues. Trimming removed 4 bases at V and 4 bases at J, with 5 bases between. CDR3 nucleotides: TGTGCCAGCAGTTGGAGCGGAAACACCATATATTTT. The encoded protein is CASSWSGNTIYF.

The rearrangement links TRBV9 to TRBJ2-6; TRBD1 is a possible D gene (6 bases). CDR1 is SGDLS, CDR2 YYNGEE, per germline. V was cut by 3 bases and J by 1 base, with 14 bases left in between. The CDR3 contains 17 residues. The CDR3 here is CASSELDRTSGANVLTF. The CDR3, as DNA: TGTGCCAGCAGCGAGCTAGACAGGACATCTGGGGCCAACGTCCTGACTTTC.

This chain links TRBV5-1 with TRBJ2-5; D possibly uses TRBD1 or TRBD2 (6 bases each). Per the germline V gene, CDR1 is SGHRS and CDR2 is YFSETQ. The V end was cut by 4 bases, the J end by 3 bases, with 16 bases between. The CDR3 is made up of 15 amino acids. The CDR3 reads CASSVPTGTEETQYF. In DNA, the CDR3 is TGCGCCAGCAGCGTACCTACAGGGACTGAAGAGACCCAGTACTTC.

J is TRBJ2-7 and V is TRBV20-1; unclear D gene. V lost 6 bases and J 5 bases, leaving 8 bases between the germline ends. This CDR3 comprises 10 residues. Germline values: CDR1 DFQATT, CDR2 SNEGSKA (reference sequence). The CDR3 DNA sequence: TGCAGTGCCAACAGAGACGAGCAGTACGTC. Amino acids: CSANRDEQYV.

The genes are TRBV25-1 and TRBJ2-6, with 9 bases aligning to TRBD1. CDR1 is MGHDK and CDR2 is SYGVNS in the germline V gene. This CDR3 comprises 18 residues. V shed 4 bases, J shed 1 base, and the junction held 8 bases outside the gene matches. The CDR3 spells CASSVLDRGESGANVLTF. The CDR3 DNA is TGTGCCAGCAGTGTTTTAGACAGGGGGGAATCTGGGGCCAACGTCCTGACTTTC.

The V gene is TRBV27, the J gene TRBJ2-7, with 12 bases aligning to TRBD2. Germline V lookup: CDR1 MNHEY, CDR2 SMNVEV (reference sequence). V shed 6 bases, J shed 4 bases, and the junction held 7 bases outside the gene matches. The CDR3 is 15 amino acids. CDR3 sequence (DNA): TGTGCCAGCAGACGACTAGCGGGGGCGAATTACGAGCAGTACGTC. Translation: CASRRLAGANYEQYV.

CDR3 region: CASMGEAIAGYGYTF. The CDR3 DNA is TGCGCCAGCATGGGGGAGGCCATAGCAGGATATGGCTACACCTTC. J is TRBJ1-2 and V is TRBV5-1; D may be TRBD1 (5 bases). The V end lost 6 bases, the J end lost 5 bases, and 20 bases lay between the germline ends. The CDR3 extends over 15 amino acids. The germline gives CDR1 SGHRS, CDR2 YFSETQ.

The chain uses TRBV5-1 and TRBJ1-1; D unclear. Trimming left V 4 bases short and J 7 bases short, with 17 bases between. The CDR3 consists of 14 residues. CDR1 and CDR2 from the germline V gene are SGHRS and YFSETQ. Here the CDR3 reads CASSQPDVSVEAFF. In DNA, the CDR3 is TGCGCCAGCAGCCAACCTGACGTATCAGTTGAAGCTTTCTTT.